This T cell receptor (beta chain) was captured by sequencing in a study of control samples from healthy donors and cancer patients. Germline V gene data show CDR1 as MNHNS and CDR2 as SASEGT. This CDR3 has 16 amino acids. J was trimmed by 5 bases and V by 4 bases; bases with no gene match: 10. Here immunoSEQ multiplex PCR was the method, and the copy in TCRdb shows in-frame clones only, minus some. The sample yields 150,000 to 200,000 clones, 91% seen once. Sequencing was performed on blood. The chain joins TRBV6-1 to TRBJ2-3, with TRBD2 identical over 9 bases. This TCR derives from a woman aged 25-40 years in good health. CDR3 sequence reads: CASSGTRVAGEDTQYF. The CDR3 DNA reads TGTGCCAGCAGTGGGACCAGGGTAGCGGGGGAAGATACGCAGTATTTT.